Only a few counts were recorded for the clone carrying this T cell receptor beta chain. As yet, its antigen is unknown. The record originates from a study of cytomegalovirus exposure and HLA in healthy donors. The CDR3 loop spans 13 amino acids. Trimming pared 5 bases from V and 3 bases from J, leaving 11 bases between. The germline V gene encodes CDR1 MNHNS and CDR2 SASEGT. Overall study findings and caveats: Across donors, presence/absence analyses took sequencing depth to be roughly uniform. Apart from CMV serostatus, no immune exposure information was available. Analysis was carried out at a later point, and it linked a missense DCLRE1C variant to TCR beta V- and J-gene trimming.

The donors (healthy individuals) were bone marrow donors. This PCR relied on a set of 60 Vbeta primers and 13 Jbeta primers. Using immunoSEQ multiplex PCR, the repertoire was profiled, and TCRdb retains in-frame clones only, with some absent. The sample includes more than 95,000 clones, about 80% seen only once; the top ten take 5% to 6.5%. The sample consisted of PBMCs. J is TRBJ2-7 and V is TRBV6-1; no firm D call. The clonotype was recovered from a man aged 55 to 70 in good health and CMV-seropositive. The CDR3: CASSPSFNYEQYF. CDR3 DNA sequence: TGTGCCAGCAGTCCGAGCTTTAACTACGAGCAGTACTTC.